This entry features one TCR beta chain sequence. Which antigen it targets is not known. No clone much larger than this one lies a single base away; base qualities are absent. The sample is drawn from a study of blood T cells in healthy people across ages (dated by TCRdb to the mid-2010s). In terms of the full investigation: Template switching captured roughly one uniquely barcoded TCR beta cDNA molecule per two T cells in model experiments. The study measured age-related changes in TCR beta repertoire diversity using deep sequencing normalized with unique cDNA molecular identifiers. Four age groups were formed from the donors: young (average 16 years), middle-aged (more than 35), aged (about 62) and long-lived (about 80). To avoid experimental bias, donors of different ages were spread randomly across the sequencing lanes. For two donors (one aged 18 to 29 and one aged 80 or older), the study analyzed two additional independent replicas of 1 million unique cDNA reads from the same blood draw. Study-wide findings and limitations: As age increased, observed TCR beta diversity per million T cells dropped in a roughly linear way, and a significant reduction was already evident by age about 40. Compared with the aged group, the long-lived group had more naive CD4+ T cells, fewer expanded clones and increased TCR diversity, suggesting age selection. Because profiling used bulk unsorted PBMCs, naive and antigen-experienced compartments could not be compared conclusively. Estimates of total diversity from one million sequenced T cells were regarded as lower bounds and underestimates. The CMV infection status of donors was not known, potentially confounding age-related changes in expanded clonotypes. The percentage of naive T cells measured by flow cytometry correlated strongly with observed TCR beta diversity.

Donors were 39 systemically healthy Caucasian individuals from Russia aged roughly 6 to 100 years. Approximately 9 milliliters of peripheral blood were collected from each donor into EDTA-treated Vacutainer tubes. Ficoll-Paque density-gradient centrifugation was used to isolate PBMCs, with at least 6.5 million per sample. Total RNA was extracted from PBMCs with Trizol reagent, with at least 5.5 micrograms obtained per sample. For every donor, flow cytometry on a PBMC aliquot measured the percentage of naive CD45RAhigh/CD27high T cells. The method was 5' RACE. Sequencing took place on an Illumina HiSeq 2500. The second PCR ran for about 6 to 12 cycles and used a J-beta primer mix along with a sample-barcoded 5' primer. A template-switch 5' adaptor carrying 12 random nucleotides introduced a unique molecular identifier onto each TCR beta cDNA molecule. At least 2.5 million CDR3-containing paired-end reads were obtained from each sample. First-strand cDNA synthesis was performed from all RNA using the Mint cDNA synthesis kit, with priming by a TRBC-specific oligonucleotide. Following uracil-DNA glycosylase treatment, a first 18-cycle PCR with universal primers M1SS and BC2_uni_R was performed on all cDNA. Under the source paper's analysis protocol: Normalization of each sample was performed by random selection of 1 million high-quality reads, each carrying a distinct molecular identifier. Reads with shared molecular identifiers were discarded instead of being binned into consensus sequences. CDR3 identification, clonotype clustering and error correction used MiTCR with a Q25 quality threshold and the strictest error-elimination algorithm. A nonparametric unseen species model with Euler transformation was used to estimate a lower bound on total TCR beta diversity. TCRdb trimmed the raw reads at Q25, called clones with MiXCR and kept productive beta chains. For every CDR3 protein sequence, its rows merge into one entry that carries the most common genes and DNA. TCRdb's processing, not the authors' own work, is the source of the V and J calls. Across this sample there are some 920,000 distinct CDR3 sequences, with 51% seen only once. The top ten constitute about 20% of the sample.

For CDR1 and CDR2, the germline V gene lists SQVTM and ANQGSEA. The CDR3, from cysteine to phenylalanine, totals 11 residues. Only CDR3 DNA is held: 33 bases, read in frame from base 1. At the junction V is shortened by 4 bases and J by 6 bases, with 10 bases in between. This receptor was obtained from a woman aged 55-69 years in good health. The chain uses TRBV29-1 and TRBJ2-7; TRBD2 is possibly the D segment (5 matching bases). Sequencing was carried out using blood. The DNA sequence is given as TGCAGCGTTGCCCAAGGAGGCGAGCAGTACTTC. Translated, this is CSVAQGGEQYF.